Here is one T cell receptor (beta chain) with its context. Sequenced material consisted of expressed TCRB transcripts (all of the isolated RNA was reverse transcribed). Measured with immunoSEQ multiplex PCR; TCRdb has only the in-frame clones, and not every one. The sample contains some 140,000 clones, 9.2% of which appear only once. This entry comes from a study of beta chain features in type 1 diabetes. V lost 6 bases to trimming and J lost 2 bases, with 8 bases between them. This CDR3 region has 13 residues. Germline CDR1 is MNHEY and CDR2 is SVGAGI. This chain joins TRBV6-5 and TRBJ1-5; possible D gene TRBD1, 5 bases. The sequenced material came from central memory CD4+ T cells from blood. The receptor comes from a man in his late teens or twenties in good health. CDR3 amino acids: CASSRQRNQPQHF. Here the CDR3 DNA reads TGTGCCAGCAGCCGACAGCGCAATCAGCCCCAGCATTTT.